Listed below are T cell receptor beta chains from one sample, sequenced in a study of blood T cell repertoires in COVID-19. Sequencing used immunoSEQ multiplex PCR; TCRdb keeps in-frame clones, though not all of them. The sample lists 200,000 or so clones, roughly four fifths occurring once. Specimen: PBMCs or T cells enriched from blood (not recorded which). The receptors shown here come from a man aged 55 to 70 who had recovered from COVID-19. The CDR3 runs from the conserved cysteine through the conserved F or W. D genes are given only for firm matches. Clone size is not always given. Where it is, it says once, few, many or a class for expanded clones.

.	TRBV7-8	.	TRBJ1-1	TGTGCCAGCAGCTTCAGGTGGCAGATGAACACTGAAGCTTTCTTT	CASSFRWQMNTEAFF
TRBD2	TRBV6-5	.	TRBJ2-7	TGTGCCAGCACACGTAGCGGGGAAACAATCTACGAGCAGTACTTC	CASTRSGETIYEQYF
TRBD1	TRBV7-9	few	TRBJ2-7	TGTGCCAGCAGCCCCGACAGGGCTGGCTACGAGCAGTACTTC	CASSPDRAGYEQYF
TRBD1	TRBV10-3	.	TRBJ1-2	TGTGCCATAGCGCCGGGACAGGGGGCCCGGGGCTACACCTTC	CAIAPGQGARGYTF
TRBD1	TRBV12-5	.	TRBJ2-7	TGTGCTAGTGGCCCGGGACAGGGCGCGATCTACGAGCAGTACTTC	CASGPGQGAIYEQYF
TRBD1	TRBV15	.	TRBJ1-4	TGTGCCACCAGCAGAGAGGACAGGGGACCCGAAAAACTGTTTTTT	CATSREDRGPEKLFF
.	TRBV30	.	TRBJ1-2	TGTGCCTGGAGGTGGGGGGTCGGCTACACCTTC	CAWRWGVGYTF
TRBD1	TRBV2	.	TRBJ1-1	TGTGCCAGCAGGGCAGGGGGTTCGATCACTGAAGCTTTCTTT	CASRAGGSITEAFF
TRBD1	TRBV5-1	.	TRBJ2-7	TGCGCCAGCAGCTTGGGACAGGGGGTGGGCGAGCAGTACTTC	CASSLGQGVGEQYF
.	TRBV11-3	once	TRBJ2-7	TGTGCCAGCAGCCTGGAGGCAGATGCCTACGAGCAGTACTTC	CASSLEADAYEQYF
.	TRBV3-1/TRBV3-2	once	TRBJ1-3	TGTGCCAGCAGCCAAGAAAGCCGGAACACCATATATTTT	CASSQESRNTIYF
.	TRBV6-1	.	TRBJ2-4	TGTGCCAGCAGTGAAGCGGGGCGAGGAAACATTCAGTACTTC	CASSEAGRGNIQYF
.	TRBV5-5	.	TRBJ1-4	TGTGCCAGCAGCTGGGCCCCCGGGAGCGGTGAAAAACTGTTTTTT	CASSWAPGSGEKLFF
.	TRBV2	.	TRBJ1-4	TGTGCCAGCAGTGAATGGATTGACAGACATAATGAAAAACTGTTTTTT	CASSEWIDRHNEKLFF
TRBD1	TRBV12-5	.	TRBJ2-1	TGTGCTAGTGGTTTGGGAAGGTTTGGACAGGGCCACAATGAGCAGTTCTTC	CASGLGRFGQGHNEQFF
TRBD2	TRBV7-3	.	TRBJ2-3	TGTGCCGAGGCGGGACTAGACACAGATACGCAGTATTTT	CAEAGLDTDTQYF
.	TRBV15	.	TRBJ1-3	TGTGCCACCAGCAGAGACCCAGGGGAGAGAAGAAACACCATATATTTT	CATSRDPGERRNTIYF
.	TRBV6-5	.	TRBJ1-1	TGTGCCAGCAGTTACGGGCGACAGATTGACGAAGCTTTCTTT	CASSYGRQIDEAFF
.	TRBV28	few	TRBJ1-2	TGTGCCAGCAGTCCCCCGGTGCGGGCGGATGGCTACACCTTC	CASSPPVRADGYTF
.	TRBV6-5	.	TRBJ2-7	TGTGCCAGCAGCTTCGACAGGTTCGAGCAGTACTTC	CASSFDRFEQYF
TRBD2	TRBV4-3	.	TRBJ2-3	TGCGCCAGCAGCCAAGATGGTACGGGGGGGAGCACAGATACGCAGTATTTT	CASSQDGTGGSTDTQYF
.	TRBV3-1/TRBV3-2	few	TRBJ2-7	TGTGCCAGCAGCCAAGTCTTTGCGCCTGAGTACGAGCAGTACTTC	CASSQVFAPEYEQYF
.	TRBV30	.	TRBJ2-2	TGTGCCTGGAGTGTAACTCCCACCGGGGAGCTGTTTTTT	CAWSVTPTGELFF
.	TRBV2	few	TRBJ1-6	TGTGCCAGCAGTGCCGGGACACAGTCCCTCCACTTT	CASSAGTQSLHF
TRBD1	TRBV3-1/TRBV3-2	.	TRBJ2-7	TGTGCCAGCAGCCATAGGACAGGGTTCGAGCAGTACTTC	CASSHRTGFEQYF
.	TRBV12-3/TRBV12-4	.	TRBJ2-7	TGTGCCAGCAGTCTCACAGGTTACGAGCAGTACTTC	CASSLTGYEQYF